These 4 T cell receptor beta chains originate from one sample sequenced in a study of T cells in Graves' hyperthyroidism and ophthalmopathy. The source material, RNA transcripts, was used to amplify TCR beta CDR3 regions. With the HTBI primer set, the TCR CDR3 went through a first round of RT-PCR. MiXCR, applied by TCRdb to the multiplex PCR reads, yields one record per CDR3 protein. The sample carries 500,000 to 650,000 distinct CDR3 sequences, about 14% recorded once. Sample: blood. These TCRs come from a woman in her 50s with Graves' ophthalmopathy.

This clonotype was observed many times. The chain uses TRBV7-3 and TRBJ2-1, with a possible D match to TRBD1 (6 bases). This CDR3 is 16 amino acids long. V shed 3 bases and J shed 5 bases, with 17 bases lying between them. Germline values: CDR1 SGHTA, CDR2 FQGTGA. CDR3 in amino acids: CASSLGLADRNNEQFF. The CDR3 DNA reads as TGTGCCAGCAGCTTGGGGTTGGCGGACAGAAACAATGAGCAGTTCTTC.

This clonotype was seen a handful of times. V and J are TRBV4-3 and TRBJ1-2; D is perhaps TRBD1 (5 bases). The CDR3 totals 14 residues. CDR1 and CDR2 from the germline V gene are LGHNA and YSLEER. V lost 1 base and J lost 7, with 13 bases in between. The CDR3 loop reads CASSQGRQGAGYTF. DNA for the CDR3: TGCGCCAGCAGCCAAGGACGGCAGGGAGCTGGCTACACCTTC.

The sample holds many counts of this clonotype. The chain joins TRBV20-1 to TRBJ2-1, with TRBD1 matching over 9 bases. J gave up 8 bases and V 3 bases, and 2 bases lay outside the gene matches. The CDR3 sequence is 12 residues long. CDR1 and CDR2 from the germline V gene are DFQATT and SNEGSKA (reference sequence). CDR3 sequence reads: CSASGQGYEQFF. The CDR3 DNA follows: TGCAGTGCTAGCGGACAGGGGTATGAGCAGTTCTTC.

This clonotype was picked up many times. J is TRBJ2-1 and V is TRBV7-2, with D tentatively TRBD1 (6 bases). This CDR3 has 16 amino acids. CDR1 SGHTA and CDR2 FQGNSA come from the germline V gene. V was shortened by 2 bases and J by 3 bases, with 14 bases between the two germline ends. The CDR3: CASSLTGTTNYNEQFF. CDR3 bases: TGTGCCAGCAGCTTAACCGGGACAACGAACTACAATGAGCAGTTCTTC.